The count of the clone carrying this T cell receptor (beta chain) is one. Antigen specificity is unknown. The source of the sample is a study of T cell responses to AZD1222 COVID-19 vaccine. Produced via immunoSEQ multiplex PCR; TCRdb's table is partial and in-frame only. The sample lists approximately 140,000 clones, more than 80% occurring once. CDR3 length: 15 residues. V was pared by 4 bases and J by 7 bases, with 17 bases between. Germline V gene lookup returns CDR1 SGDLS and CDR2 YYNGEE. Broader study findings: Reportedly, nearly half the spike-specific TCRs target unmutated variant regions. Seropositive AZD1222 recipients at baseline numbered only 6 or 7.

Sequencing used peripheral blood, obtained 28 days after the second dose of the MenACWY control vaccine. V gene TRBV9 combines with J gene TRBJ2-2, with D maybe TRBD2 (7 bases). The sequence came from an adult who received the MenACWY meningococcal vaccine as a control. This CDR3 reads CASSRWGGPGGELFF. The CDR3 DNA follows: TGTGCCAGCAGCCGCTGGGGGGGGCCCGGCGGGGAGCTGTTTTTT.